One and the same sample provided the 2 T cell receptor beta chains below, sequenced in a study of cytomegalovirus exposure and HLA in healthy donors. This PCR relied on a set of 60 Vbeta primers and 13 Jbeta primers. Here immunoSEQ multiplex PCR was the method, and the copy in TCRdb shows in-frame clones only, minus some. The table lists 73,000 or so clones, 73% of them singletons, with around 16% in the top ten. The sequenced material came from PBMCs. These receptors all come from a woman aged 40 to 50 in good health and CMV-seropositive.

This rearrangement joins TRBV11-1 to TRBJ1-4, with a tentative D call TRBD1 (5 bases). The CDR3 covers 16 residues. The germline gives CDR1 SGHAT, CDR2 FQDESV (reference sequence). With 5 bases removed from V and 2 bases from J, the gap between germline ends came to 15 bases. For the CDR3, the DNA is TGTGCCAGCAGCGAGAGCGTTGGGGCGACTAATGAAAAACTGTTTTTT. It codes for CASSESVGATNEKLFF. Full variable domain (missing parts from reference TRBV11-1 and TRBJ1-4): EAEVAQSPRYKITEKSQAVAFWCDPISGHATLYWYRQILGQGPELLVQFQDESVVDDSQLPKDRFSAERLKGVDSTLKIQPAELGDSAMYLCASSESVGATNEKLFFGSGTQLSVL.

Note on this clone: Its ends do not fully match the called genes, so a read error is possible. The chain carries TRBV4-2 and TRBJ1-1; D gene unclear. The CDR3 contains 11 residues. Looked up from germline, CDR1 is LGHNA and CDR2 is YNFKEQ. The CDR3 DNA follows: TGTGCCAGCAGCCAGGACGCGGGCTTAGATTTT. It encodes CASSQDAGLDF.